The text below deals with one TCR beta chain. The target antigen is unknown. MiXCR was run by TCRdb on the PCR reads, yielding one entry per CDR3 protein. The top ten hold about 1% of the sample, which has around 20,000 distinct CDR3 sequences, under 75% seen once. These data originate in a study of vaccination and CD4 T cells after COVID-19. Overall study findings and caveats: No early post-infection timepoints were studied, and convalescent patients studied were relatively few. Convalescent patients saw a median around 86% of their reactive clones show up only after vaccination. In median terms, SARS-CoV-2-reactive clonotypes went from roughly 21 to 40, a nonsignificant rise.

CDR3 length equals 15 residues. V was shortened by 1 base and J by 7 bases, with 17 bases between the two germline ends. Germline V lookup: CDR1 MGHRA, CDR2 YSYEKL. The clonotype comes from a human donor who had recovered from COVID-19. Sequencing was performed on CD4+ T cells from blood, taken before SARS-CoV-2 vaccination. The rearrangement uses TRBV4-1 and TRBJ2-7, with D tentatively TRBD2 (5 bases). The chain's CDR3 is CASSQGFVGSVEQYF. CDR3 DNA sequence: TGCGCCAGCAGCCAAGGGTTCGTGGGGAGCGTGGAGCAGTACTTC.